Below, 7 T cell receptor beta chains from the same sample are listed, as sequenced in a study of blood T cell repertoires in COVID-19 (dated by TCRdb to the early 2020s). Library preparation was by the immunoSEQ multiplex PCR assay. TCRdb holds this immuneACCESS table with in-frame rearrangements only. Some clones are missing; in checked studies, unresolved V genes explain under half, and the rest has no known cause. For this sample the table gives roughly 150,000 clones, of which 85% to 90% were detected only once. The ten biggest clones cover less than 3% of the sample. The source material was peripheral blood. These receptors originate from a woman aged 80 or over with COVID-19, enrolled during active disease.

The chain joins TRBV28 to TRBJ1-1, with 9 bases aligning to TRBD1. CDR1 is MDHEN and CDR2 is SYDVKM in the germline V gene. V lost 6 bases to trimming and J lost 9 bases; unmatched junction nucleotides: 14. This CDR3 has 15 amino acids. CDR3 bases: TGTGCCAGCAGCCCCCTTTGGACAGGGGCCGGCAAAGCTTTCTTT. Translating it yields CASSPLWTGAGKAFF.

For the CDR3, the DNA is TGTGCCAGTAGTATTGACGGGAGCTCCTACAATGAGCAGTTCTTC. This codes for CASSIDGSSYNEQFF. The V gene is TRBV19, the J gene TRBJ2-1, with a tentative D call TRBD2 (6 bases). In germline, CDR1 is LNHDA, CDR2 SQIVND (reference sequence). Deletions cut 3 bases from V and 0 bases from J, with 9 bases between. The CDR3 is made up of 15 amino acids.

This rearrangement joins TRBV19 to TRBJ2-2; D may be TRBD1 (6 bases). The ends were cut back, 3 bases at V and 5 bases at J, with 13 bases in the middle. The CDR3 consists of 15 residues. The germline CDR1 and CDR2 sequences are LNHDA and SQIVND (reference sequence). The CDR3, as DNA: TGTGCCAGTAGTATTTCGCAGGGGAAAACCGGGGAGCTGTTTTTT. Its protein is CASSISQGKTGELFF.

The chain uses TRBV2 and TRBJ1-4; D ambiguous. Per germline, CDR1 SNHLY and CDR2 FYNNEI. There are 13 residues in the CDR3. V was trimmed by 5 bases and J by 8 bases, leaving 12 bases between them. The CDR3 here is CASSTQPREKLFF. CDR3 bases: TGTGCCAGCAGTACACAGCCCCGGGAAAAACTGTTTTTT.

The V call is TRBV28, the J call TRBJ1-3, with D unclear. The germline V gene has CDR1 MDHEN and CDR2 SYDVKM. This CDR3 has 13 residues. The V gene lost 7 bases and the J gene lost 9 bases, with 16 bases spanning the gap. CDR3 loop: CASNPHPPGTIYF. The CDR3 DNA reads TGTGCCAGCAATCCGCACCCTCCGGGCACCATATATTTT.

The V gene is TRBV20-1, the J gene TRBJ1-1; D gene unclear. Germline CDR1 and CDR2: DFQATT and SNEGSKA (reference sequence). The ends were cut back, 2 bases at V and 1 base at J, with 2 bases in the middle. This CDR3 comprises 11 residues. The CDR3 is CSARQNTEAFF. In nucleotides, the CDR3 is TGCAGTGCTAGACAGAACACTGAAGCTTTCTTT.

This clone has just a few counts. V gene TRBV5-1 combines with J gene TRBJ1-2; no clear D gene. CDR1 and CDR2 from the germline V gene are SGHRS and YFSETQ. The CDR3 has 13 residues. V was pared by 0 bases and J by 5 bases, with 8 bases between. For the CDR3, the DNA is TGCGCCAGCAGCTTGGTATACAGTTATGGCTACACCTTC. Translating it yields CASSLVYSYGYTF.